This T cell receptor beta chain emerged from a study of post-analysis software for immune sequencing data. Trimming cost V 4 bases and J 8 bases, with 11 bases left between them. CDR3 size: 12 residues. The germline V gene encodes CDR1 LGHDT and CDR2 YNNKEL (reference sequence). Unique-molecular-identifier-tagged TCR beta cDNA libraries were used. One entry per CDR3 protein, called by TCRdb with MiXCR from the PCR reads. The sample yields roughly 800,000 distinct CDR3 sequences, around 50% seen once. Regarding the study as a whole: With TRBV5-6, TRBV5-1 and TRBV20-1 included, about five TRBV segments were more frequent in patients than in controls.

This clonotype has just one count. Its target is unknown. The source of this sequence is a girl between 10 and 17 years old with multiple sclerosis. The gene calls are TRBV3-1 and TRBJ1-1; tentatively, D is TRBD1 (6 bases). What was sequenced was blood. The DNA of the CDR3 is TGTGCCAGCAGCCCAGGCAGGGGAGAAGCTTTCTTT. Translated: CASSPGRGEAFF.